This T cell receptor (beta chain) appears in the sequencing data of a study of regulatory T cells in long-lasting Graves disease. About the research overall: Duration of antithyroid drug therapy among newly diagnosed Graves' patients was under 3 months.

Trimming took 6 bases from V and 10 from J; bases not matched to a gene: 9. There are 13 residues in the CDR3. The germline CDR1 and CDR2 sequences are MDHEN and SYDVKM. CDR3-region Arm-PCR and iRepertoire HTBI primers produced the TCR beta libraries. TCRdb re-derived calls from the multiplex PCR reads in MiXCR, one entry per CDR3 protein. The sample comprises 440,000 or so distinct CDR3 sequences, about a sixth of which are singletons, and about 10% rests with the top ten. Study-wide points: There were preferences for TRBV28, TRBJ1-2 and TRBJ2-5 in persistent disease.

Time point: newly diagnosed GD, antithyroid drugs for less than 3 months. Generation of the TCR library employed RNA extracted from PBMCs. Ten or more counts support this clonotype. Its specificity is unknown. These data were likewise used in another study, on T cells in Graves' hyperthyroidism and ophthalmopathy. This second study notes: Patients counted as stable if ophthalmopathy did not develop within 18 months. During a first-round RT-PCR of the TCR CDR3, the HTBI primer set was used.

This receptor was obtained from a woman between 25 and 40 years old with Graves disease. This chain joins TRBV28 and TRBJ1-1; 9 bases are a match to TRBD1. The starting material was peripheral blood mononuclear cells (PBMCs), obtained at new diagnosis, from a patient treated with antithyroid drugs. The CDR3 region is CASRLTGGEGAFF. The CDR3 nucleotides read TGTGCCAGCAGGCTTACAGGGGGCGAAGGAGCTTTCTTT.